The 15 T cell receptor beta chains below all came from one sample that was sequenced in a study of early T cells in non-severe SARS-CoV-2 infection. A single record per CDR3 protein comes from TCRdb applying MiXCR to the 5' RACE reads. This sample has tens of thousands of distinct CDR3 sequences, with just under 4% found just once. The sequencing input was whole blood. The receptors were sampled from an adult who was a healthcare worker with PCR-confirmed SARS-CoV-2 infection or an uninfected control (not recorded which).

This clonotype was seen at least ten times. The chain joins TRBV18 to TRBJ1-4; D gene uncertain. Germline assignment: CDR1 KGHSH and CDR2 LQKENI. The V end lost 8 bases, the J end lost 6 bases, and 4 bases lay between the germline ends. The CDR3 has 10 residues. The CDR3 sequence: CASRDEKLFF. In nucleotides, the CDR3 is TGTGCCAGCCGAGATGAAAAACTGTTTTTT.

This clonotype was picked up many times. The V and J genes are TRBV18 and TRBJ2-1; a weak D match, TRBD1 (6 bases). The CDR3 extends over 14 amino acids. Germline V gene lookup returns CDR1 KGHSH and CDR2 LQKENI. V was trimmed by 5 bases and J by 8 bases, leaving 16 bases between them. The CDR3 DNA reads TGTGCCAGCTCAGGCCCCGGGACAAACGATGAGCAGTTCTTC. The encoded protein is CASSGPGTNDEQFF.

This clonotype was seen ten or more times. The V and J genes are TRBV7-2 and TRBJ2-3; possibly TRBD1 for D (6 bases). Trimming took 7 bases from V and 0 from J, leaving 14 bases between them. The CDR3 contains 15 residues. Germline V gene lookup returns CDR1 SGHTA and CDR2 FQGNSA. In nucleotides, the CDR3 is TGTGCCAGCAAGCCGAACAGGGCTAGCACAGATACGCAGTATTTT. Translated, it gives CASKPNRASTDTQYF.

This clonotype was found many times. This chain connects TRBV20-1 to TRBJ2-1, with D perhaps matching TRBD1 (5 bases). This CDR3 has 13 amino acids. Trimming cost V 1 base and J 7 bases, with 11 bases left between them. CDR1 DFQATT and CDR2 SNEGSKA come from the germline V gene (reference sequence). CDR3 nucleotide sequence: TGCAGTGCTAGAGCTCACAGGATGAATGAGCAGTTCTTC. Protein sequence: CSARAHRMNEQFF.

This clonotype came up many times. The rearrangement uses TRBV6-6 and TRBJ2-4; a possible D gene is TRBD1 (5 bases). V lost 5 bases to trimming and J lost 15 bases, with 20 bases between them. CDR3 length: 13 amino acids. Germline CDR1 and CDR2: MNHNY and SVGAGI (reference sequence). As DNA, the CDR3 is TGTGCCAGCAGTCCACCCGACAGATCCCCCGGGTACTTC. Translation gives CASSPPDRSPGYF.

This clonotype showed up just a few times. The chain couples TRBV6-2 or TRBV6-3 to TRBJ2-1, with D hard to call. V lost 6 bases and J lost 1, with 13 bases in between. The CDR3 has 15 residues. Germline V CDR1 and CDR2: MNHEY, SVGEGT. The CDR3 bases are TGTGCCAGCAGCATAGACACAACATCCTACAATGAGCAGTTCTTC. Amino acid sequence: CASSIDTTSYNEQFF.

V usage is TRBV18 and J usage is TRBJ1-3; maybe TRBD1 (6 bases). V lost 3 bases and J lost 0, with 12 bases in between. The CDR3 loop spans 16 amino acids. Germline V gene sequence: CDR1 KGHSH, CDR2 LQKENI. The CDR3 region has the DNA TGTGCCAGCTCACCCTCTGGACAGAACTCTGGAAACACCATATATTTT. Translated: CASSPSGQNSGNTIYF.

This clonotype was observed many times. The DNA of the CDR3 is TGTGCCAGCAGCTTAGGACCGGGAGGGAGCGGCTACACCTTC. As protein: CASSLGPGGSGYTF. The chain has TRBV7-2 and TRBJ1-2; D gene ambiguous. The CDR3 runs to 14 residues. The V and J ends lost 1 base and 8 bases respectively, with 14 bases between them. The germline CDR1 and CDR2 sequences are SGHTA and FQGNSA.

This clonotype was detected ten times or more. The CDR3 here is CASMTGLVADTQYF. The CDR3 nucleotides are TGTGCCAGCATGACAGGGTTGGTTGCAGATACGCAGTATTTT. The J gene is TRBJ2-3, the V gene TRBV6-2 or TRBV6-3; the match to TRBD1 covers 7 bases. Per germline, CDR1 MNHEY and CDR2 SVGEGT. V lost 7 bases and J lost 4; bases outside the gene matches: 8. The CDR3 consists of 14 residues.

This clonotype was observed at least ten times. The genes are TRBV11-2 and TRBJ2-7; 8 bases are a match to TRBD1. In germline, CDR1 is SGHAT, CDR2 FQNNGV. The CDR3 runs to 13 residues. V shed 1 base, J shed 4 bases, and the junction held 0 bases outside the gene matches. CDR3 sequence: CASSLGTGYEQYV. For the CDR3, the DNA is TGTGCCAGCAGCTTAGGGACAGGGTACGAGCAGTACGTC.

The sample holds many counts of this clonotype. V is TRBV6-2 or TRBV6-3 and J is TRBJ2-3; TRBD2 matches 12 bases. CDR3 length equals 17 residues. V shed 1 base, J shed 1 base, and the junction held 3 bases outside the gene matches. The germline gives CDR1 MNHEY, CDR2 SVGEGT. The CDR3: CASSYLPSGRGTDTQYF. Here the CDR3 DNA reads TGTGCCAGCAGTTACTTACCTAGCGGGAGGGGCACAGATACGCAGTATTTT.

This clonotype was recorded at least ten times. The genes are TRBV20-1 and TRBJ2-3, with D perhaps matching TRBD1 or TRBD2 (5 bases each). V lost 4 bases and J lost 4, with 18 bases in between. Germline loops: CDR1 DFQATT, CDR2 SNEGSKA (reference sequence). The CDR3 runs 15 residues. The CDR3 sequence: CSANELGFRADTQYF. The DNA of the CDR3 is TGCAGTGCTAATGAACTAGGCTTCAGGGCAGATACGCAGTATTTT.

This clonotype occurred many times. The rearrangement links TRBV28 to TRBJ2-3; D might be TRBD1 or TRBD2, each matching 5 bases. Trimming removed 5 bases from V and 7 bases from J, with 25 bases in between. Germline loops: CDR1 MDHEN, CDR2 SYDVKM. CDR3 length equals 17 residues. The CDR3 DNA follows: TGTGCCAGCAGTACCGCGGTGGGGGTAATCATCTTCCATACGCAGTATTTT. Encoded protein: CASSTAVGVIIFHTQYF.

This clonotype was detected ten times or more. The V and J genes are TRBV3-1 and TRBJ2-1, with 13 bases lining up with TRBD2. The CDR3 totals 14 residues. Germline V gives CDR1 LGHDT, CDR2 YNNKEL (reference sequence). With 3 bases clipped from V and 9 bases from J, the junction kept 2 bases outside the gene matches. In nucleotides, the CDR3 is TGTGCCAGCAGCCAGGGACTAGCGGGATCTGAGCAGTTCTTC. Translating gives CASSQGLAGSEQFF.

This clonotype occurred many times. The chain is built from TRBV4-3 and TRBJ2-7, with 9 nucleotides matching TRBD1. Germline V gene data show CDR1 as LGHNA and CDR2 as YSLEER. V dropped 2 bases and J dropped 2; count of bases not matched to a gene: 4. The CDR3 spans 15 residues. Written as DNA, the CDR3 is TGCGCCAGCAGCCAAACTTACAGGGGGCCCTACGAGCAGTACTTC. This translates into CASSQTYRGPYEQYF.